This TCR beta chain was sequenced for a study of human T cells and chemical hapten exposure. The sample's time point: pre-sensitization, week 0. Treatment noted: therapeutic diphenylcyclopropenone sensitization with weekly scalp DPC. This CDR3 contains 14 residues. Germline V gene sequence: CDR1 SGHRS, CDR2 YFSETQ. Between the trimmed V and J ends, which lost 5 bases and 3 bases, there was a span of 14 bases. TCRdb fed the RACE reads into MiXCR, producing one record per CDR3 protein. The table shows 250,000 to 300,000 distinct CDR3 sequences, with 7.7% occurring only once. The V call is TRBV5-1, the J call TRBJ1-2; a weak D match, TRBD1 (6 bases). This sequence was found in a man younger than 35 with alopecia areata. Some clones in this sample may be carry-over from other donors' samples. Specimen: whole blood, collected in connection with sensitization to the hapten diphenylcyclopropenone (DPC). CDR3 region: CASRDQGKDYGYTF. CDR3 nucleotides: TGCGCCAGCAGGGACCAGGGGAAGGACTATGGCTACACCTTC.